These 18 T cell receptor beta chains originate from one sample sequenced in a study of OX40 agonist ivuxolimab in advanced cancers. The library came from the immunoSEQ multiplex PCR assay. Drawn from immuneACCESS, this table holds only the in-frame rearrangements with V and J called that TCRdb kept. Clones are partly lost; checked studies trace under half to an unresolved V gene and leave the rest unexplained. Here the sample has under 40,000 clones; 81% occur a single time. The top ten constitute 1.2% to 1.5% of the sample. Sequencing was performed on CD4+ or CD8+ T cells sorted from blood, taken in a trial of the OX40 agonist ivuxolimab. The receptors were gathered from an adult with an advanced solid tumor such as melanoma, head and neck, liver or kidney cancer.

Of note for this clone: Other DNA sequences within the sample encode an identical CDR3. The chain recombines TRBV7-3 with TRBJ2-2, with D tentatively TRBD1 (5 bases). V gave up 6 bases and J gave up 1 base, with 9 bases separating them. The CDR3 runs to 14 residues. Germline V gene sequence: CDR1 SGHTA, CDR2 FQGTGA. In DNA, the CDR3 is TGTGCCAGCAGACCAGACAGGAACACCGGGGAGCTGTTTTTT. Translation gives CASRPDRNTGELFF.

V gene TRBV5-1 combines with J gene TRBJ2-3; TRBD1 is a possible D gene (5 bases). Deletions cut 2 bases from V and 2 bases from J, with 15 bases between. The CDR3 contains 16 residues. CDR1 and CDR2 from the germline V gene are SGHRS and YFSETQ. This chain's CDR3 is CASSFSTVGATDTQYF. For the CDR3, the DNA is TGCGCCAGCAGCTTCAGTACGGTTGGGGCCACAGATACGCAGTATTTT.

In nucleotides, the CDR3 is TGCGCCAGCAGTGAGGGGGCCGGCACTGAAGCTTTCTTT. It specifies CASSEGAGTEAFF. The V call is TRBV10-2, the J call TRBJ1-1; D perhaps matches TRBD1 (5 bases). This CDR3 has 13 amino acids. V was cut by 2 bases and J by 4 bases, with 8 bases left in between. From germline, CDR1 is WSHSY and CDR2 SAAADI.

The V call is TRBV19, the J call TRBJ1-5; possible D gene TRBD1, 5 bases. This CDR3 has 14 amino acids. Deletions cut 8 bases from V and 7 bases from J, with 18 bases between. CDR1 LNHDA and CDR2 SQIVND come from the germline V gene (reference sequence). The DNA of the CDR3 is TGTGCCAGTTCCCGGGACGCCGGGGACCAGCCCCAGCATTTT. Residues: CASSRDAGDQPQHF.

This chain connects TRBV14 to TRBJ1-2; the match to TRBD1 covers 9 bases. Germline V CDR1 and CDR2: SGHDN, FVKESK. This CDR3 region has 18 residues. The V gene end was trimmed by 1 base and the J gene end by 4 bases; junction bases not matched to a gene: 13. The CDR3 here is CASSQGPWTGDFLYGYTF. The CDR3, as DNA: TGTGCCAGCAGCCAAGGGCCATGGACAGGGGATTTCCTCTATGGCTACACCTTC.

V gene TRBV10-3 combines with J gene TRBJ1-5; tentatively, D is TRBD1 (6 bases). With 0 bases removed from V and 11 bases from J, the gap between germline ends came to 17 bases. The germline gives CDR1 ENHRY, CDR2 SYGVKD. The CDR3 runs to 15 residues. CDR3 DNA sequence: TGTGCCATCAGTGAGTCCGGGGGCCCCCTTAGGGCCCAGCATTTT. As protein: CAISESGGPLRAQHF.

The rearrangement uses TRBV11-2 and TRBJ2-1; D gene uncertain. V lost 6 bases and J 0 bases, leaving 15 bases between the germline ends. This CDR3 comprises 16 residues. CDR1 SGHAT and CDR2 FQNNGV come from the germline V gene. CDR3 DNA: TGTGCCAGCAGTACCGCCGGACCGCCCTCCTACAATGAGCAGTTCTTC. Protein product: CASSTAGPPSYNEQFF.

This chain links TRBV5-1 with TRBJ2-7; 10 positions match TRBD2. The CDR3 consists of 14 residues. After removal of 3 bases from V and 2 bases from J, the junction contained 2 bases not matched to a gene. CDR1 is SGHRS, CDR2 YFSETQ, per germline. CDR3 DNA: TGCGCCAGCAGCTCAGCGGGAGGGCCCTACGAGCAGTACTTC. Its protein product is CASSSAGGPYEQYF.

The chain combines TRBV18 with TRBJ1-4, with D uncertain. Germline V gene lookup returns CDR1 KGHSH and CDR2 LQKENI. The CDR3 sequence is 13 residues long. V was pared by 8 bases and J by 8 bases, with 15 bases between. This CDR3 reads CASALGVVEKLFF. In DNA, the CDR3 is TGTGCCAGCGCCCTTGGGGTAGTGGAAAAACTGTTTTTT. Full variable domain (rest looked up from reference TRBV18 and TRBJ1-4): NAGVMQNPRHLVRRRGQEARLRCSPMKGHSHVYWYRQLPEEGLKFMVYLQKENIIDESGMPKERFSAEFPKEGPSILRIQQVVRGDSAAYFCASALGVVEKLFFGSGTQLSVL.

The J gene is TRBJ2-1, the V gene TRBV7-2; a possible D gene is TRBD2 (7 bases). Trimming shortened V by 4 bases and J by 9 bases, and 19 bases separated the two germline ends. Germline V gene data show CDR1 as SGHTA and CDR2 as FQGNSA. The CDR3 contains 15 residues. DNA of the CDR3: TGTGCCAGCAGCTCAGAAAGGGGGGGCAGCGCTGAGCAGTTCTTC. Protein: CASSSERGGSAEQFF.

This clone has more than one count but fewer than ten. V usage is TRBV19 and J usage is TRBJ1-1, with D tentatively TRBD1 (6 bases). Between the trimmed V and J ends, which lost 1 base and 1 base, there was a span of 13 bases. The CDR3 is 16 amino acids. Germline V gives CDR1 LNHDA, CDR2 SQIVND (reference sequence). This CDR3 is CASSIGGGRGNTEAFF. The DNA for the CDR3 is TGTGCCAGTAGTATAGGGGGGGGCCGCGGGAACACTGAAGCTTTCTTT.

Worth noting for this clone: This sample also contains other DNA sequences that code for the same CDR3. Here the CDR3 reads CASSYSPVGTEAFF. CDR3 DNA sequence: TGTGCCAGCAGTTACTCCCCGGTCGGCACTGAAGCTTTCTTT. This sequence joins TRBV6-5 and TRBJ1-1; D remains ambiguous. The V end was cut by 0 bases, the J end by 4 bases, with 9 bases between. Germline assignment: CDR1 MNHEY and CDR2 SVGAGI. The CDR3 contains 14 residues.

DNA of the CDR3: TGTGCCAGCAGCTTAGCCCCGACAGCGGAGGGCAATGGCTACACCTTC. Its translation is CASSLAPTAEGNGYTF. The chain uses TRBV7-2 and TRBJ1-2; possibly TRBD1 for D (5 bases). Germline V lookup: CDR1 SGHTA, CDR2 FQGNSA. The CDR3 runs to 16 residues. V shed 0 bases and J shed 6 bases, with 17 bases lying between them. The whole variable domain, remainder taken from reference TRBV7-2 and TRBJ1-2, is GAGVSQSPSNKVTEKGKDVELRCDPISGHTALYWYRQSLGQGLEFLIYFQGNSAPDKSGLPSDRFSAERTGGSVSTLTIQRTQQEDSAVYLCASSLAPTAEGNGYTFGSGTRLTVV.

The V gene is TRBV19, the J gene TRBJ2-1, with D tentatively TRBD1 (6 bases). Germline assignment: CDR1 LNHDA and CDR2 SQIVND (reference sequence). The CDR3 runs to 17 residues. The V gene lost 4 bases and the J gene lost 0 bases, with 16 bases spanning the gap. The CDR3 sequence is CASSTITTGYSYNEQFF. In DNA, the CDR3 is TGTGCCAGTAGTACCATTACAACAGGGTACTCCTACAATGAGCAGTTCTTC.

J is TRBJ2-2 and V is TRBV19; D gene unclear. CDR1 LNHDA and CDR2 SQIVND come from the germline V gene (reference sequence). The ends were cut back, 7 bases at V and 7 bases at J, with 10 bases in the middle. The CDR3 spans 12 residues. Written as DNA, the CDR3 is TGTGCCAGTAAAGCTTTTGGCGGGGAGCTGTTTTTT. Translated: CASKAFGGELFF.

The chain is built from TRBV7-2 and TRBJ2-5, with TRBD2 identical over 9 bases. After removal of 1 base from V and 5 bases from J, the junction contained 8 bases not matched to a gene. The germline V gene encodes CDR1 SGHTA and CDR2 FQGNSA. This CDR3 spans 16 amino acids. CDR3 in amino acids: CASSLVGGGAMETQYF. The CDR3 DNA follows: TGTGCCAGCAGCTTAGTAGGCGGGGGGGCCATGGAGACCCAGTACTTC.

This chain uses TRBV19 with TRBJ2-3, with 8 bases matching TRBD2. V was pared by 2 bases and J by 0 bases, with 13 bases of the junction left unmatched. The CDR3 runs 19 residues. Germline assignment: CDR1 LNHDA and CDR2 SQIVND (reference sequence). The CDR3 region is CASSITRAGAFDSTDTQYF. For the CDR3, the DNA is TGTGCCAGTAGTATAACTCGAGCGGGAGCTTTTGATAGCACAGATACGCAGTATTTT.

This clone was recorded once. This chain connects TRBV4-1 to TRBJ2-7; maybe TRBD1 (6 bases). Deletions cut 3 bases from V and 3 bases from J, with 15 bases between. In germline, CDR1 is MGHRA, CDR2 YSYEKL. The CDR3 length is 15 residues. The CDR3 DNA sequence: TGCGCCAGCAGCCAGGGGCGACAGGAAAACTACGAGCAGTACTTC. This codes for CASSQGRQENYEQYF.